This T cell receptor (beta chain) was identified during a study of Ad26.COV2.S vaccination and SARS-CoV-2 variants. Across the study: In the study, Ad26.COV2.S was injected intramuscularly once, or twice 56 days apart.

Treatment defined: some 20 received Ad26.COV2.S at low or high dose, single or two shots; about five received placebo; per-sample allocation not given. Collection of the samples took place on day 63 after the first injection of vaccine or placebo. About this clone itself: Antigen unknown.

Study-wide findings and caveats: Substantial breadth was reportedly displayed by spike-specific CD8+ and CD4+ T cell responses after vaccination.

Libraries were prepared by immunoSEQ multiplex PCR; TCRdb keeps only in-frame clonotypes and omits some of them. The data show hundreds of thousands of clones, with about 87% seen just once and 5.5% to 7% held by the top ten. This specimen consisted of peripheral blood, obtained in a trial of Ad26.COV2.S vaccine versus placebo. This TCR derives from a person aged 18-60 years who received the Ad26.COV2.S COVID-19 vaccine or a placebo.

The CDR3 loop reads CASSSTGTGVQTQYF. The CDR3 DNA reads as TGCGCCAGCAGCTCCACCGGGACAGGGGTACAGACCCAGTACTTC. The chain carries TRBV5-1 and TRBJ2-5; 10 nucleotides match TRBD1. CDR1 and CDR2 (germline): SGHRS, YFSETQ. Unmatched junction bases numbered 8, after V lost 3 bases and J lost 6 bases. This CDR3 has 15 residues. Complete variable domain (other parts from reference TRBV5-1 and TRBJ2-5): KAGVTQTPRYLIKTRGQQVTLSCSPISGHRSVSWYQQTPGQGLQFLFEYFSETQRNKGNFPGRFSGRQFSNSRSEMNVSTLELGDSALYLCASSSTGTGVQTQYFGPGTRLLVL.